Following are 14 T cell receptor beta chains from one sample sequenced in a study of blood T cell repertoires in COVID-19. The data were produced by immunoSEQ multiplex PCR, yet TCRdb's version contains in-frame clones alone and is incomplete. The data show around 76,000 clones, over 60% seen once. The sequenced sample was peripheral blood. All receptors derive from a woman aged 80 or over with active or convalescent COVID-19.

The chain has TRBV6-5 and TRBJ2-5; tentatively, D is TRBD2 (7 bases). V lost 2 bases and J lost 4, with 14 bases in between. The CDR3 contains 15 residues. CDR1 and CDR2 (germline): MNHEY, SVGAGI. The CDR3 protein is CASSYPLGGRETQYF. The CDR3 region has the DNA TGTGCCAGCAGTTACCCCCTCGGGGGGCGAGAGACCCAGTACTTC.

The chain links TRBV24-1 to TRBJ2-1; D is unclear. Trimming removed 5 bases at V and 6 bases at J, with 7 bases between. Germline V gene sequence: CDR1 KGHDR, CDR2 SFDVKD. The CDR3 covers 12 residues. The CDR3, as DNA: TGTGCCACCAGTGGAGGTTTCAATGAGCAGTTCTTC. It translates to CATSGGFNEQFF.

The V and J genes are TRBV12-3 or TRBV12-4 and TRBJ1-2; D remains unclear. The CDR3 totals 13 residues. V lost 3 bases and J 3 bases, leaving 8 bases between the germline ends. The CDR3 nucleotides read TGTGCCAGCAGTTTGAACAACGACTATGGCTACACCTTC. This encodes CASSLNNDYGYTF.

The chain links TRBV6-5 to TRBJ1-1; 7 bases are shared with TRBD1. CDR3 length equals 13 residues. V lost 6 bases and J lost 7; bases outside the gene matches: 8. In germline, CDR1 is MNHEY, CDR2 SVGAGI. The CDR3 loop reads CASSKEGQLEAFF. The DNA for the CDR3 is TGTGCCAGCAGCAAAGAGGGACAGCTTGAAGCTTTCTTT.

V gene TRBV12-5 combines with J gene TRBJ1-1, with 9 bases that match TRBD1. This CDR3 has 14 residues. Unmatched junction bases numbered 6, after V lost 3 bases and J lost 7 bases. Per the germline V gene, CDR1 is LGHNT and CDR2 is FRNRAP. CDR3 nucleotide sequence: TGTGCTAGTGGTTTCGAAACAGGGGGCGGTGAAGCTTTCTTT. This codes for CASGFETGGGEAFF.

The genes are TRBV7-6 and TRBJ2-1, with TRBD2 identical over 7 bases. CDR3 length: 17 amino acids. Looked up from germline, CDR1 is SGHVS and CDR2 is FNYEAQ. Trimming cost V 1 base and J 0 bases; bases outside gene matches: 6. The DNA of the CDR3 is TGTGCCAGCAGCTTAGGGGGGGGACTTAGCTCCTACAATGAGCAGTTCTTC. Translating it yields CASSLGGGLSSYNEQFF.

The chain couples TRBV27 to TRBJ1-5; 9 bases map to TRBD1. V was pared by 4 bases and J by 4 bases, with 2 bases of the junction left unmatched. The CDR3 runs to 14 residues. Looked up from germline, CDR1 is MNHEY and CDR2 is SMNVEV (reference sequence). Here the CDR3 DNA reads TGTGCCAGCAGTTCCGGGACAGGGAATCAGCCCCAGCATTTT. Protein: CASSSGTGNQPQHF.

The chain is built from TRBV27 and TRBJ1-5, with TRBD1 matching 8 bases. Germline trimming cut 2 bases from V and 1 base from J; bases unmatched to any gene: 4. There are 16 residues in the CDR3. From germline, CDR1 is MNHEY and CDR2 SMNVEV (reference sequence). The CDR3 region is CASSLRGQESNQPQHF. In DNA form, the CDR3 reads TGTGCCAGCAGTTTAAGGGGACAGGAGAGCAATCAGCCCCAGCATTTT.

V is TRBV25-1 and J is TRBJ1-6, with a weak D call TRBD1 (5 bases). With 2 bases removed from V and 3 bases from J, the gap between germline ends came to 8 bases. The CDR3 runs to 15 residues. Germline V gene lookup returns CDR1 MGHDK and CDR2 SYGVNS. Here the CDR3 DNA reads TGTGCCAGCAGTGAACAGGGAATCTATAATTCACCCCTCCACTTT. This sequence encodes CASSEQGIYNSPLHF.

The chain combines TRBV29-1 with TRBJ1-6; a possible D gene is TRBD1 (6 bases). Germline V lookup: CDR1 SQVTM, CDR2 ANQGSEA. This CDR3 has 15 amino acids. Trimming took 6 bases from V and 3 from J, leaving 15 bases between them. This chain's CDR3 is CSVRQGGDYNSPLHF. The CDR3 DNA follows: TGCAGCGTACGCCAAGGGGGAGACTATAATTCACCCCTCCACTTT.

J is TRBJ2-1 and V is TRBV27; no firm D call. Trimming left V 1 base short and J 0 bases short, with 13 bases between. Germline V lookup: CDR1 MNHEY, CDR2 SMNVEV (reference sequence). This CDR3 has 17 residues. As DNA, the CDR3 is TGTGCCAGCAGTTTATGGGTGGAAGCGAGCTCCTACAATGAGCAGTTCTTC. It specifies CASSLWVEASSYNEQFF.

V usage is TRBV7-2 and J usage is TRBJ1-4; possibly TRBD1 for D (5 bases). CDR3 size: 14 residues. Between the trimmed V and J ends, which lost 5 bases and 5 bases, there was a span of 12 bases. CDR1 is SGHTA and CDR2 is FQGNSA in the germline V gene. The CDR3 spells CASSHQGYNEKLFF. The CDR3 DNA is TGTGCCAGCAGCCACCAGGGCTACAATGAAAAACTGTTTTTT.

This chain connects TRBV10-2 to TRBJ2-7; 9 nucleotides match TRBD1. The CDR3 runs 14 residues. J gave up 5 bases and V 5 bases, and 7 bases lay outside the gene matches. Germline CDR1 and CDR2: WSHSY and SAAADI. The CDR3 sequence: CASSPGQGSNEQYF. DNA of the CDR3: TGCGCCAGCAGTCCTGGACAGGGGTCCAACGAGCAGTACTTC.

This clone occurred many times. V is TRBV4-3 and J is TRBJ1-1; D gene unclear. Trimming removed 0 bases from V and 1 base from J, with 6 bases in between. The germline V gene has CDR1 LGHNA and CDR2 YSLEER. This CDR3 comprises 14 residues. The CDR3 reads CASSQDHGNTEAFF. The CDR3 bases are TGCGCCAGCAGCCAAGATCACGGGAACACTGAAGCTTTCTTT.